These 30 T cell receptor beta chains were sequenced from one sample in a study of T-cell memory formation after mild COVID-19. TCRdb processed the 5' RACE reads anew with MiXCR; each CDR3 protein has one entry. The sample has 300,000 to 400,000 distinct CDR3 sequences; roughly 14% are singletons. The material sequenced was PBMCs or a T cell subset sorted from them (not recorded which). All receptors come from a man between 18 and 29 years old who had mild COVID-19 (a few samples of this study predate the infection). Cell type and time point are not known.

This clonotype showed up just a few times. The rearrangement links TRBV24-1 to TRBJ2-1; D call uncertain. The CDR3 loop spans 14 amino acids. Trimming took 5 bases from V and 6 from J, leaving 13 bases between them. The germline V gene has CDR1 KGHDR and CDR2 SFDVKD. The CDR3 here is CATSASRAPNEQFF. In nucleotides, the CDR3 is TGTGCCACCAGTGCGAGCAGAGCTCCCAATGAGCAGTTCTTC.

The V call is TRBV5-1, the J call TRBJ1-5; maybe TRBD1 (5 bases). Trimming shortened V by 1 base and J by 8 bases, and 13 bases separated the two germline ends. Germline V gene lookup returns CDR1 SGHRS and CDR2 YFSETQ. This CDR3 has 14 residues. CDR3 sequence (DNA): TGCGCCAGCAGCTTGACCAACGGGGCAGAGCCCCAGCATTTT. Translated: CASSLTNGAEPQHF.

This sequence joins TRBV12-3 or TRBV12-4 and TRBJ2-1, with 8 bases aligning to TRBD2. This CDR3 has 14 residues. Trimming cost V 6 bases and J 7 bases; bases outside gene matches: 8. CDR3 amino acids: CASSLPGLANEQFF. DNA for the CDR3: TGTGCCAGCAGCCTGCCAGGACTAGCAAATGAGCAGTTCTTC.

The chain carries TRBV4-2 and TRBJ2-3, with 8 bases fitting TRBD2. V shed 0 bases, J shed 4 bases, and the junction held 21 bases outside the gene matches. The CDR3 spans 21 residues. Germline loops: CDR1 LGHNA, CDR2 YNFKEQ. As DNA, the CDR3 is TGTGCCAGCAGCCAAGATGGGACCCGGGTAGCGAAGCGGGGGAGATCAGATACGCAGTATTTT. This translates into CASSQDGTRVAKRGRSDTQYF.

V usage is TRBV5-1 and J usage is TRBJ2-6, with D perhaps TRBD1 (6 bases). Germline-derived CDR1 and CDR2 are SGHRS and YFSETQ. V was cut by 0 bases and J by 0 bases, with 7 bases left in between. The CDR3 has 16 residues. CDR3 DNA sequence: TGCGCCAGCAGCTTGGGGGACACCTCTGGGGCCAACGTCCTGACTTTC. It translates to CASSLGDTSGANVLTF.

The V gene is TRBV7-9, the J gene TRBJ2-2; the match to TRBD1 covers 8 bases. The CDR3 has 14 amino acids. The germline CDR1 and CDR2 sequences are SEHNR and FQNEAQ (reference sequence). The trim removed 10 bases at V and 0 bases at J, leaving 4 bases unmatched. CDR3: CANQGASNTGELFF. CDR3 bases: TGTGCCAACCAGGGGGCATCGAACACCGGGGAGCTGTTTTTT.

The chain combines TRBV4-1 with TRBJ1-1; D is uncertain. V shed 4 bases and J shed 6 bases, with 12 bases lying between them. Per the germline V gene, CDR1 is MGHRA and CDR2 is YSYEKL. This CDR3 has 13 amino acids. DNA of the CDR3: TGCGCCAGCAGCCCACGTCAGATCGCTGAAGCTTTCTTT. It is translated as CASSPRQIAEAFF.

V and J are TRBV5-1 and TRBJ2-3; a possible D gene is TRBD2 (5 bases). Trimming left V 4 bases short and J 1 base short, with 13 bases between. Germline V CDR1 and CDR2: SGHRS, YFSETQ. The CDR3 covers 15 residues. The CDR3 sequence is CASSRWEQGTDTQYF. DNA for the CDR3: TGCGCCAGCAGCCGGTGGGAGCAGGGCACAGATACGCAGTATTTT.

The J gene is TRBJ1-4, the V gene TRBV5-5; D perhaps matches TRBD1 (5 bases). CDR3 size: 13 residues. V lost 4 bases, J lost 12 bases, and 16 bases lay in between. The germline CDR1 and CDR2 sequences are SGHKS and YYEKEE (reference sequence). CDR3 sequence reads: CASSPTQVGELFF. The CDR3 DNA reads TGTGCCAGCAGCCCCACGCAGGTGGGGGAACTGTTTTTT.

This clonotype was seen a handful of times. The genes are TRBV6-1 and TRBJ2-1, with D unclear. V gave up 4 bases and J gave up 0 bases, with 13 bases separating them. The CDR3 runs to 16 residues. Per the germline V gene, CDR1 is MNHNS and CDR2 is SASEGT. CDR3 in amino acids: CASSAEEFSSYNEQFF. The CDR3, as DNA: TGTGCCAGCAGTGCCGAAGAGTTCAGCTCCTACAATGAGCAGTTCTTC.

This clonotype appeared many times. The chain carries TRBV7-8 and TRBJ1-1; 8 nucleotides agree with TRBD1. Per the germline V gene, CDR1 is SGHVS and CDR2 is FQNEAQ. The CDR3 contains 13 residues. V was clipped by 5 bases and J by 7 bases; unmatched bases: 6. This CDR3 is CASSPQGAGEAFF. CDR3 nucleotide sequence: TGTGCCAGCAGCCCGCAGGGGGCCGGTGAAGCTTTCTTT.

This clonotype was recorded a few times. This chain joins TRBV12-5 and TRBJ1-6, with D perhaps TRBD1 (6 bases). Germline assignment: CDR1 LGHNT and CDR2 FRNRAP. This CDR3 spans 16 amino acids. The ends were cut back, 0 bases at V and 7 bases at J, with 13 bases in the middle. CDR3 residues: CASGLVLAGQNSPLHF. The CDR3 DNA sequence: TGTGCTAGTGGTTTGGTACTCGCGGGACAAAATTCACCCCTCCACTTT.

J is TRBJ2-6 and V is TRBV20-1; 9 bases agree with TRBD1. This CDR3 is built from 17 residues. Germline lookup yields CDR1 DFQATT and CDR2 SNEGSKA (reference sequence). V shed 5 bases and J 2 bases; nucleotides not matched to a gene: 10. CDR3 in DNA: TGCAGTGCTCTCTCCTGGACAGGGGACACTGGGGCCAACGTCCTGACTTTC. It codes for CSALSWTGDTGANVLTF.

The chain employs TRBV6-5 and TRBJ1-1; tentative D call: TRBD1 (6 bases). CDR1 and CDR2 (germline): MNHEY, SVGAGI. Deletions cut 5 bases from V and 1 base from J, with 11 bases between. The CDR3 length is 14 residues. The CDR3 sequence: CASSRQVKNTEAFF. The CDR3 DNA reads as TGTGCCAGCAGTAGACAGGTAAAGAACACTGAAGCTTTCTTT.

This clonotype was counted at least ten times. The gene calls are TRBV2 and TRBJ1-5, with D possibly being TRBD1 (5 bases). The CDR3 extends over 13 amino acids. Germline V CDR1 and CDR2: SNHLY, FYNNEI. V was trimmed by 6 bases and J by 6 bases, leaving 12 bases between them. The CDR3 DNA sequence: TGTGCCAGCAGCTCAGGGTCGGGTCAGCCCCAGCATTTT. This gives the protein CASSSGSGQPQHF.

The chain couples TRBV7-2 to TRBJ2-3; 9 nucleotides agree with TRBD2. The CDR3 has 15 residues. Trimming at V came to 7 bases and at J to 6 bases, leaving 11 bases not matched to a gene. The germline gives CDR1 SGHTA, CDR2 FQGNSA. The CDR3 spells CASNWVAGGADTQYF. The CDR3 region has the DNA TGTGCCAGCAACTGGGTGGCGGGGGGGGCGGATACGCAGTATTTT.

This clonotype was detected ten times or more. The V call is TRBV4-2, the J call TRBJ1-4, with D hard to call. Trimming pared 0 bases from V and 5 bases from J, leaving 10 bases between. CDR1 is LGHNA and CDR2 is YNFKEQ in the germline V gene. The CDR3 sequence is 15 residues long. CDR3 loop: CASSQDGRLNEKLFF. The CDR3 DNA is TGTGCCAGCAGCCAAGACGGCAGGCTGAATGAAAAACTGTTTTTT.

A few counts support this clonotype. J is TRBJ1-1 and V is TRBV4-2; a possible D gene is TRBD1 (6 bases). V was shortened by 2 bases and J by 5 bases, with 15 bases between the two germline ends. CDR3 size: 15 residues. Per germline, CDR1 LGHNA and CDR2 YNFKEQ. CDR3: CASSQKQGGDTEAFF. As DNA, the CDR3 is TGTGCCAGCAGCCAAAAACAGGGTGGCGATACTGAAGCTTTCTTT.

V is TRBV29-1 and J is TRBJ2-3; perhaps TRBD1 as D (6 bases). Germline-derived CDR1 and CDR2 are SQVTM and ANQGSEA. With 6 bases removed from V and 3 bases from J, the gap between germline ends came to 19 bases. The CDR3 contains 15 residues. The CDR3 protein is CSVGSTGLYTDTQYF. The CDR3 DNA follows: TGCAGCGTGGGATCCACAGGGTTATATACAGATACGCAGTATTTT.

Only a few counts were recorded for this clonotype. The V call is TRBV2, the J call TRBJ2-7; possible D gene TRBD1, 6 bases. There are 11 residues in the CDR3. Germline V gene data show CDR1 as SNHLY and CDR2 as FYNNEI. V lost 6 bases to trimming and J lost 6 bases, with 9 bases between them. DNA of the CDR3: TGTGCCAGCAGGGGGGCTGGCGAGCAGTACGTC. This sequence encodes CASRGAGEQYV.

This clonotype was counted between two and nine times. The gene calls are TRBV7-9 and TRBJ1-6; 8 positions agree with TRBD1. This CDR3 comprises 16 residues. CDR1 is SEHNR, CDR2 FQNEAQ, per germline (reference sequence). Trimming cost V 2 bases and J 3 bases; bases outside gene matches: 3. The CDR3 coding sequence is TGTGCCAGCAGCTTACAGGGGGCGGTCTATAATTCACCCCTCCACTTT. This encodes CASSLQGAVYNSPLHF.

The J gene is TRBJ2-7, the V gene TRBV5-1; TRBD1 matches at 7 bases. CDR1 and CDR2 (germline): SGHRS, YFSETQ. The CDR3 consists of 15 residues. The J segment lost 2 bases and the V segment lost 4 bases, leaving 9 bases of the junction unmatched. The CDR3 loop is CASSPRGQGAYEQYF. CDR3 bases: TGCGCCAGCAGCCCGAGAGGGCAGGGGGCCTACGAGCAGTACTTC.

This clonotype was seen a handful of times. The chain links TRBV7-2 to TRBJ1-2; 7 nucleotides match TRBD1. The CDR3 length is 15 residues. Germline assignment: CDR1 SGHTA and CDR2 FQGNSA. Trimming removed 4 bases from V and 4 bases from J; junction bases left unmatched: 9. As DNA, the CDR3 is TGTGCCAGCAGCTCACCAGGGGGTGGGGGCTATGGCTACACCTTC. As protein: CASSSPGGGGYGYTF.

This sequence joins TRBV29-1 and TRBJ1-2; D remains unclear. The V gene lost 5 bases and the J gene lost 2 bases, with 3 bases spanning the gap. This CDR3 comprises 10 residues. Germline V gene lookup returns CDR1 SQVTM and CDR2 ANQGSEA. CDR3 residues: CSVKNYGYTF. The CDR3 DNA sequence: TGCAGCGTTAAAAACTATGGCTACACCTTC.

This chain joins TRBV7-6 and TRBJ2-5; D gene unclear. CDR1 and CDR2 from the germline V gene are SGHVS and FNYEAQ. V dropped 1 base and J dropped 1 base, with 13 bases sitting between them. CDR3 size: 16 residues. CDR3 residues: CASSLVPPSIQETQYF. The DNA of the CDR3 is TGTGCCAGCAGCTTAGTTCCCCCAAGCATCCAAGAGACCCAGTACTTC. Variable domain in full (rest from reference TRBV7-6 and TRBJ2-5): GAGVSQSPRYKVTKRGQDVALRCDPISGHVSLYWYRQALGQGPEFLTYFNYEAQQDKSGLPNDRFSAERPEGSISTLTIQRTEQRDSAMYRCASSLVPPSIQETQYFGPGTRLLVL.

This chain uses TRBV5-1 with TRBJ2-2; 7 bases fit TRBD1. The CDR3 length is 15 residues. Per the germline V gene, CDR1 is SGHRS and CDR2 is YFSETQ. J lost 2 bases, V lost 4 bases, and 5 bases had no gene match. This chain's CDR3 is CASSEGQSNTGELFF. In DNA form, the CDR3 reads TGCGCCAGCAGCGAGGGACAGTCTAACACCGGGGAGCTGTTTTTT.

This clonotype has ten or more counts. The chain links TRBV7-2 to TRBJ2-5, with D unclear. The CDR3 is 14 amino acids. Trimming left V 3 bases short and J 2 bases short, with 10 bases between. Germline CDR1 is SGHTA and CDR2 is FQGNSA. CDR3 region: CASSLSQTQETQYF. For the CDR3, the DNA is TGTGCCAGCAGCTTGTCACAGACGCAAGAGACCCAGTACTTC.

The CDR3 DNA follows: TGCGCCAGCAGCTTGGTAGACGCTTATGGCTACACCTTC. Its translation: CASSLVDAYGYTF. The rearrangement links TRBV5-1 to TRBJ1-2; D gene uncertain. Trimming stripped 0 bases from V and 5 bases from J, with 8 bases between. Per the germline V gene, CDR1 is SGHRS and CDR2 is YFSETQ. The CDR3 runs to 13 residues.

The chain uses TRBV10-2 and TRBJ2-1, with D maybe TRBD1 (6 bases). Trimming left V 4 bases short and J 7 bases short, with 14 bases between. Germline-derived CDR1 and CDR2 are WSHSY and SAAADI. The CDR3 is 14 amino acids. The CDR3 nucleotides are TGCGCCAGCAGTGGCTCCGGGACACTGAATGAGCAGTTCTTC. Translation gives CASSGSGTLNEQFF.

The CDR3 nucleotides read TGCGCCAGCAGCCTGACCCAGCGGGGGCAAGAGACCCAGTACTTC. Translating it yields CASSLTQRGQETQYF. The chain is built from TRBV5-1 and TRBJ2-5, with 8 bases fitting TRBD2. J was trimmed by 2 bases and V by 4 bases; bases with no gene match: 7. This CDR3 region has 15 residues. From germline, CDR1 is SGHRS and CDR2 YFSETQ.